Given below is one T cell receptor beta chain in context. Germline V gene lookup returns CDR1 LNHDA and CDR2 SQIVND (reference sequence). Trimming at V came to 3 bases and at J to 2 bases, leaving 6 bases not matched to a gene. The CDR3 length is 16 residues. This entry is derived from a study of cytomegalovirus exposure and HLA in healthy donors. PCR used 60 Vbeta primers and 13 Jbeta primers. Clones were read by immunoSEQ multiplex PCR, and TCRdb kept only the in-frame ones, dropping some. This table has 85,000 to 130,000 clones, over 55% appearing once. Sequencing was done on a sample of PBMCs. The receptor was derived from a female donor in good health and CMV-seronegative. The chain uses TRBV19 and TRBJ2-3; TRBD2 agrees at 9 bases. The CDR3 DNA reads TGTGCCAGTAGTATGACTAGCGGTTCAACCACAGATACGCAGTATTTT. It is translated as CASSMTSGSTTDTQYF. The variable domain in full, completed from reference TRBV19 and TRBJ2-3, reads DGGITQSPKYLFRKEGQNVTLSCEQNLNHDAMYWYRQDPGQGLRLIYYSQIVNDFQKGDIAEGYSVSREKKESFPLTVTSAQKNPTAFYLCASSMTSGSTTDTQYFGPGTRLTVL.